One sample yielded the 5 T cell receptor beta chains listed below, sequenced in a study of blood T cell repertoires in COVID-19. Libraries were prepared by immunoSEQ multiplex PCR; TCRdb keeps only in-frame clonotypes and omits some of them. There are about 290,000 clones in the sample; around four fifths occur only once, and about 4% lies in the top ten. The sample taken for sequencing was peripheral blood. The source is a woman in her 50s with active or convalescent COVID-19.

This sequence joins TRBV12-3 or TRBV12-4 and TRBJ1-6; D is undetermined. V lost 3 bases, J lost 6 bases, and 6 bases lay in between. This CDR3 is built from 13 residues. CDR3 nucleotide sequence: TGTGCCAGCAGTTTCCGGGGTAATTCACCCCTCCACTTT. Amino acids: CASSFRGNSPLHF.

This chain connects TRBV13 to TRBJ2-2, with TRBD1 identical over 7 bases. Germline values: CDR1 PRHDT, CDR2 FYEKMQ (reference sequence). The V and J ends lost 5 bases and 7 bases, in that order; junction bases with no gene match: 7. The CDR3 loop spans 14 amino acids. CDR3 region: CASSLPRTGGELFF. CDR3 DNA sequence: TGTGCCAGCAGCCTTCCCAGGACAGGCGGGGAGCTGTTTTTT.

The chain employs TRBV4-1 and TRBJ1-1; 7 positions match TRBD1. The CDR3 loop spans 14 amino acids. V lost 3 bases and J lost 7; bases outside the gene matches: 8. Germline V gene data show CDR1 as MGHRA and CDR2 as YSYEKL. CDR3: CASSHEQGPDEAFF. The CDR3 DNA is TGCGCCAGCAGCCATGAACAGGGGCCGGATGAAGCTTTCTTT.

This clone was picked up a small number of times. The chain recombines TRBV7-9 with TRBJ2-5; 7 bases line up with TRBD2. CDR3 length equals 15 residues. The junction had 6 bases not matched to a gene; V was cut back by 5 bases and J by 0 bases. The germline CDR1 and CDR2 sequences are SEHNR and FQNEAQ (reference sequence). The CDR3 DNA follows: TGTGCCAGCAGCCTTGGGGGGGGAAACCAAGAGACCCAGTACTTC. Its protein product is CASSLGGGNQETQYF.

The rearrangement uses TRBV7-9 and TRBJ2-3; 7 nucleotides match TRBD1. V dropped 5 bases and J dropped 2; count of bases not matched to a gene: 7. The CDR3 runs to 15 residues. Germline assignment: CDR1 SEHNR and CDR2 FQNEAQ (reference sequence). The CDR3 DNA reads as TGTGCCAGCAGCAGACAGGGAAGTCTCACAGATACGCAGTATTTT. Its translation is CASSRQGSLTDTQYF.